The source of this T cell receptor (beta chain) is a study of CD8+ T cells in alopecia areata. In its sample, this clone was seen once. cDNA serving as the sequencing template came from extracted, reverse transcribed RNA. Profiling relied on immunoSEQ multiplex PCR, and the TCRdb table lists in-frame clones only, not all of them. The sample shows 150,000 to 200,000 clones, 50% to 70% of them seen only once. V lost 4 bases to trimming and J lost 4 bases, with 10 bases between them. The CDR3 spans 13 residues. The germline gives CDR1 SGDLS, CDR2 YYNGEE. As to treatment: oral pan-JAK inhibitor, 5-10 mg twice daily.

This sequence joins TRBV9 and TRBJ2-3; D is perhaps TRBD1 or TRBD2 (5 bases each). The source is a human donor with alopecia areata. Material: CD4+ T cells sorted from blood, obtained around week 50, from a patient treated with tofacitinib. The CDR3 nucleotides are TGTGCCAGCAGCAGAATGGGGGCAGATACGCAGTATTTT. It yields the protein CASSRMGADTQYF.